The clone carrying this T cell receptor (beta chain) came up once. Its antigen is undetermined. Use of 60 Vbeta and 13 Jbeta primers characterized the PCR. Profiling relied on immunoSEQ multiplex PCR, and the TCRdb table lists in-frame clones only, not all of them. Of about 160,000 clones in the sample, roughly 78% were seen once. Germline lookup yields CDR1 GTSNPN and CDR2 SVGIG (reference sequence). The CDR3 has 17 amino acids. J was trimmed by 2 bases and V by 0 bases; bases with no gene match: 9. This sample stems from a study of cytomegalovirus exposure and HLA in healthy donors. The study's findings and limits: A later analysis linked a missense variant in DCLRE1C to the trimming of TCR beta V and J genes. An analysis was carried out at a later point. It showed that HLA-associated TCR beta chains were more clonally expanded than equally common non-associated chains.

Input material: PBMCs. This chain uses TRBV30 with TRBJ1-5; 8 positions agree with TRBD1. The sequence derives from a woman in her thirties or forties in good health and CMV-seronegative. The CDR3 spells CAWSVTVYRGCNQPQHF. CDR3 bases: TGTGCCTGGAGTGTCACCGTGTACAGGGGGTGCAATCAGCCCCAGCATTTT.